The present TCR beta chain was sequenced within a study of T cell changes during pregnancy in multiple sclerosis. TCRdb's copy holds only in-frame clones and misses some; the assay was immunoSEQ multiplex PCR. The table shows approximately 79,000 clones, with about 93% occurring only once. The germline V gene has CDR1 MGHRA and CDR2 YSYEKL. V was cut by 4 bases and J by 4 bases, with 17 bases left in between. The length of the CDR3 is 16 residues. The sample in question was peripheral blood, obtained in the second trimester of pregnancy. This TCR derives from a female donor in good health, enrolled as a control in a pregnancy study. The V call is TRBV4-1, the J call TRBJ1-3; weak D call: TRBD1 (6 bases). CDR3 residues: CASSPLRGAHGNTIYF. CDR3 coding DNA: TGCGCCAGCAGCCCGTTACGGGGGGCCCACGGAAACACCATATATTTT.